The table lists the clone carrying this TCR beta chain with many counts. No antigen is known for it. Time point here: newly diagnosed GD, antithyroid drugs for less than 3 months. TCR sequences were obtained from RNA taken from PBMCs. According to the study, TCR beta libraries were built with iRepertoire HTBI primers and CDR3-region Arm-PCR. Original processing methods: Analysis of the samples identified more than 60 TRBV and 14 TRBJ segments. TCRdb re-derived calls from the multiplex PCR reads in MiXCR, one entry per CDR3 protein. The authors' filters were not applied to this entry. The data show approximately 300,000 distinct CDR3 sequences, 18% seen once. The CDR3 spans 15 residues. V shed 8 bases and J shed 7 bases, with 18 bases lying between them. The germline V gene has CDR1 LGHDT and CDR2 YNNKEL (reference sequence). The data belong to a study of regulatory T cells in long-lasting Graves disease. Study-wide findings and caveats: TCR diversity was lower in persistent than newly diagnosed Graves' disease. Persistent patients shared more public clonotypes (2,741) than newly diagnosed patients (approximately 960). TRBV28, TRBJ1-2 and TRBJ2-5 emerged as the favored segments in persistent disease.

The clonotype originates from a female donor with Graves disease. Specimen: peripheral blood mononuclear cells (PBMCs), collected at new diagnosis, from a patient treated with antithyroid drugs. This chain connects TRBV3-1 to TRBJ1-6, with D maybe TRBD1 (6 bases). The CDR3 region is CASQRTDSPNSPLHF. In nucleotides, the CDR3 is TGTGCCAGCCAGAGGACAGATTCACCCAATTCACCCCTCCACTTT.